The next 5 T cell receptor beta chains were all read from a single sample in a study of blood T cells in healthy people across ages. A sample-barcoded 5' primer and a J-beta primer mix were used in a second PCR of about 7 to 12 cycles. TCRdb redid the calling of the 5' RACE reads with MiXCR, one entry per CDR3 protein. The sample records about a million distinct CDR3 sequences, roughly 50% being singletons. Sample: blood. The receptors here all came from a woman aged 55-75 years in good health.

V and J are TRBV30 and TRBJ2-5, with TRBD2 matching 9 bases. In germline, CDR1 is GTSNPN, CDR2 SVGIG (reference sequence). The CDR3 length is 15 residues. V lost 3 bases, J lost 5 bases, and 10 bases stayed unmatched. CDR3 DNA sequence: TGTGCCTGGAGCAAGCTAGCGGGGTCTTTCGAGACCCAGTACTTC. It specifies CAWSKLAGSFETQYF.

The chain has TRBV24-1 and TRBJ2-7; 9 nucleotides agree with TRBD1. The CDR3 is 14 amino acids. Looked up from germline, CDR1 is KGHDR and CDR2 is SFDVKD. Trimming removed 5 bases from V and 6 bases from J; junction bases left unmatched: 7. CDR3 DNA: TGTGCCACCAGTGGACCGGGACAGGGCTCCGAGCAGTACTTC. As protein: CATSGPGQGSEQYF.

This chain joins TRBV4-2 and TRBJ1-1; D remains unclear. CDR1 and CDR2 (germline): LGHNA, YNFKEQ. The CDR3 has 16 amino acids. V lost 4 bases to trimming and J lost 5 bases, with 20 bases between them. The DNA for the CDR3 is TGTGCCAGCAGCCCGTCTTTACAGACCATGGGAACTGAAGCTTTCTTT. Translated, it gives CASSPSLQTMGTEAFF.

The chain links TRBV7-2 to TRBJ2-1; D might be TRBD2 (6 bases). The CDR3 covers 19 residues. Germline lookup yields CDR1 SGHTA and CDR2 FQGNSA. V was cut by 5 bases and J by 3 bases, with 26 bases left in between. Here the CDR3 DNA reads TGTGCCAGCAGCAAACCTCTGCAGGAGGGCCTCTACTACTACAATGAGCAGTTCTTC. Translating gives CASSKPLQEGLYYYNEQFF.

This clonotype was detected a few times. The chain employs TRBV19 and TRBJ2-7; 11 bases agree with TRBD1. Germline CDR1 reads LNHDA; CDR2 reads SQIVND (reference sequence). Germline trimming cut 5 bases from V and 4 bases from J; bases unmatched to any gene: 7. The CDR3 extends over 15 amino acids. CDR3 loop: CASSPVGQGAYEQYF. DNA for the CDR3: TGTGCCAGTAGTCCCGTAGGACAGGGGGCGTACGAGCAGTACTTC. Drawing the rest from reference TRBV19 and TRBJ2-7, the complete variable domain is DGGITQSPKYLFRKEGQNVTLSCEQNLNHDAMYWYRQDPGQGLRLIYYSQIVNDFQKGDIAEGYSVSREKKESFPLTVTSAQKNPTAFYLCASSPVGQGAYEQYFGPGTRLTVT.